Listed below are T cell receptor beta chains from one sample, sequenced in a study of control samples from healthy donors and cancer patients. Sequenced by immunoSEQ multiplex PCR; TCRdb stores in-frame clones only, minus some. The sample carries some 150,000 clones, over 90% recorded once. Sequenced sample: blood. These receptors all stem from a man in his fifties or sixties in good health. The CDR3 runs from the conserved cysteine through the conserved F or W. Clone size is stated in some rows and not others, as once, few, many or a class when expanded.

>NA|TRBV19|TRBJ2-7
CASSIDRSLMQYF
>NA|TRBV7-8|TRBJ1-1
CASFPGRGMNTEAFF
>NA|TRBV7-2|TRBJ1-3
CASSLDFRASGNTIYF
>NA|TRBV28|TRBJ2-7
CASTGTAFYEQYF
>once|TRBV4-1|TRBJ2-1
CASSQDLTSGYNEQFF
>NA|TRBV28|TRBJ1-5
CASSYGQNNQPQHF
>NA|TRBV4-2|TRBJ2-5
CASSQGRGGSFLETQYF
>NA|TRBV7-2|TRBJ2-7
CASSSQAGHYEQYF
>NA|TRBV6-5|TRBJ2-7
CASSYAGQLSYEQYF
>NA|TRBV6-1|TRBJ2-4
CASSEGQPKNIQYF
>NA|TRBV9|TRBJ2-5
CASSGQGIETQYF
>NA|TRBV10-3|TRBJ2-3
CAISGGTGQGGPDTQYF
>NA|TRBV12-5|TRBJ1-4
CASGSKDRGREKLFF
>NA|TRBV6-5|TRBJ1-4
CASRRAGGEKLFF
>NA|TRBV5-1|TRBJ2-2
CASSSTAERGGELFF
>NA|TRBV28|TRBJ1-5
CASSLFFWPQHF
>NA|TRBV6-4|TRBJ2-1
CASSEGFNEQFF
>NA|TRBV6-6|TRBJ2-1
CASRRDTLDNEQFF
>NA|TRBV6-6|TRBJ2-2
CASRPDRVAVGELFF
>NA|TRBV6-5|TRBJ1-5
CASSPRDRVHQPQHF
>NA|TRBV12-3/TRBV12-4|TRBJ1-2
CASSQDPRGYTF
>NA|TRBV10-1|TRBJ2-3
CASGSTSTDTQYF
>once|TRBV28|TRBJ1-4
CASSPQGASGEKLFF
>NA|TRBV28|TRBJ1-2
CASRAQDYGYTF
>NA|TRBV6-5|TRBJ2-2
CASKDTNTGELFF
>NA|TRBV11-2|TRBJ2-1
CASSLVKAGEYNEQFF
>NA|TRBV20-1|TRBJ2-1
CSAKRNEQFF
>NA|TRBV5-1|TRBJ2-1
CASSKGQGGDEQFF
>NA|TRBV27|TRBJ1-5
CASSLARGNQPQHF
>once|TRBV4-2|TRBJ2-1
CASSQPPGTSGGDEQFF
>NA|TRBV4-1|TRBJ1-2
CASSQDWRPNRGDYGYTF
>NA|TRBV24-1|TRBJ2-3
CATSDPRLSFRTDTQYF
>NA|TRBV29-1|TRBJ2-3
CSTGTISTDTQYF
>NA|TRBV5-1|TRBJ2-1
CASSLDRSTYNEQFF
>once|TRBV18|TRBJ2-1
CASSPREGTVYNEQFF
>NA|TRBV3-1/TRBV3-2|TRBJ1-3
CASSRGGDLSGNTIYF
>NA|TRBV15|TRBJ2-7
CATSRDRGGLAASYEQYF